This T cell receptor beta chain was recorded in a study of Tregs in tolerant kidney transplant recipients. General observations from the study: This study did not directly address biological reproducibility. Validation in larger populations is needed because few patients were studied. Tregs expanded with activated donor B cells seemed most donor-specific.

The germline V gene encodes CDR1 SGHRS and CDR2 YFSETQ. The CDR3 runs 14 residues. Unmatched junction bases numbered 1, after V lost 0 bases and J lost 4 bases. As for this clone: Its antigen is unknown.

Unstimulated regulatory T cells (CD4+CD25+CD127-), CD4+CD25- non-regulatory cells, CD4 and CD8 cells were FACS-sorted from thawed PBMCs. TCRdb's table, derived via immunoSEQ multiplex PCR, lists solely in-frame clones and lacks some. The sample has 100,000 to 150,000 clones; about 90% are singletons. The sequence came from a human donor in good health. V is TRBV5-1 and J is TRBJ2-1; 7 bases align to TRBD1. The sequenced material came from CD4+ T cells from blood. CDR3 sequence: CASSLDRGYNEQFF. For the CDR3, the DNA is TGCGCCAGCAGCTTGGACAGGGGATACAATGAGCAGTTCTTC.